This T cell receptor (beta chain) comes out of a study of beta chain features in type 1 diabetes. This CDR3 spans 12 amino acids. From germline, CDR1 is SGHNT and CDR2 YYREEE (reference sequence). V lost 0 bases, J lost 4 bases, and 4 bases lay in between. This clone was counted between two and nine times. As yet, its antigen is unknown. Study-level results: All four CD4+ subsets from Type 1 diabetes patients carried moderately but significantly shorter TCRB CDR3s. Within patients, naive, central memory and Treg TCRB repertoires seemed more similar than within healthy donors.

The entirety of the isolated RNA underwent reverse transcription, so expressed TCRB transcripts were sequenced. Clones were read by immunoSEQ multiplex PCR, and TCRdb kept only the in-frame ones, dropping some. The sample includes about 450,000 clones, about an eighth of them seen just once. Specimen: naive CD4+ T cells from blood. The J gene is TRBJ2-5, the V gene TRBV5-4, with unresolved D. The clonotype comes from a woman younger than 30 in good health. The CDR3 reads CASSLGTETQYF. CDR3 coding DNA: TGTGCCAGCAGCTTGGGGACAGAGACCCAGTACTTC.